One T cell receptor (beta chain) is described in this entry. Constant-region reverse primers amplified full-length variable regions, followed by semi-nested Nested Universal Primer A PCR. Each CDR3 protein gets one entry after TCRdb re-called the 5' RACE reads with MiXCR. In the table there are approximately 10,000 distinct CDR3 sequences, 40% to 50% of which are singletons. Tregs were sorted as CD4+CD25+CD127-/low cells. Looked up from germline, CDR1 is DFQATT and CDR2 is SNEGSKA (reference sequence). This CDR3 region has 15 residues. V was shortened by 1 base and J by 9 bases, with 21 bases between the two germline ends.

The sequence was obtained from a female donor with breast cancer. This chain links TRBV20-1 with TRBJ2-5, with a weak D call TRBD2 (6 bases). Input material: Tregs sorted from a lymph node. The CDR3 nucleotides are TGCAGTGCTAGAGTCCCGTCGGGACTCAACGCGGCCCAGTACTTC. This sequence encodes CSARVPSGLNAAQYF.